This T cell receptor (beta chain) derives from a study of blood T cell repertoires in COVID-19. TCRdb's copy holds only in-frame clones and misses some; the assay was immunoSEQ multiplex PCR. In the table there are about 260,000 clones, 86% of which are singletons. Two consecutive negative NP/OP PCR tests, clearance, or resolved symptoms defined Cohort 3 recovery. Trimming left V 3 bases short and J 0 bases short, with 8 bases between. CDR3 length equals 15 residues. Per the germline V gene, CDR1 is KGHSH and CDR2 is LQKENI. Sequencing used PBMCs or T cells enriched from blood (not recorded which). The sequence derives from a woman in her fifties or sixties who had recovered from COVID-19. The V call is TRBV18, the J call TRBJ1-4; D is uncertain. CDR3 in amino acids: CASSPLQTTNEKLFF. The CDR3 bases are TGTGCCAGCTCACCCTTACAGACAACTAATGAAAAACTGTTTTTT.